The TCR beta chain under discussion was sequenced for a study of Ad26.COV2.S vaccination and SARS-CoV-2 variants. In the case of this clone: Its specificity is not known.

V was cut by 1 base and J by 6 bases, with 12 bases left in between. Germline CDR1 and CDR2: MGHRA and YSYEKL. The CDR3 is 15 amino acids. Study observations and caveats: Vaccine and placebo groups showed comparable non-spike TCR breadth. Relative to placebo recipients, vaccine recipients exhibited elevated spike-specific TCR breadth.

The table came from immunoSEQ multiplex PCR; TCRdb's copy has only in-frame clones and leaves some out. Of hundreds of thousands of clones in the sample, about 89% are singletons; the top ten hold approximately 5%. Treatment denoted: over 15 received Ad26.COV2.S at low or high dose, single or two shots; 5 received placebo; per-sample allocation not given. Vaccine and placebo recipients were sampled on day 63 after the first injection. Specimen: peripheral blood, collected in a trial of Ad26.COV2.S vaccine versus placebo. The V call is TRBV4-1, the J call TRBJ2-2, with a possible D match to TRBD2 (5 bases). This receptor was taken from a person aged 18-65 years who received the Ad26.COV2.S COVID-19 vaccine or a placebo. The CDR3 spells CASSQGSRAAGELFF. CDR3 nucleotide sequence: TGCGCCAGCAGCCAAGGGTCGAGGGCGGCCGGGGAGCTGTTTTTT.